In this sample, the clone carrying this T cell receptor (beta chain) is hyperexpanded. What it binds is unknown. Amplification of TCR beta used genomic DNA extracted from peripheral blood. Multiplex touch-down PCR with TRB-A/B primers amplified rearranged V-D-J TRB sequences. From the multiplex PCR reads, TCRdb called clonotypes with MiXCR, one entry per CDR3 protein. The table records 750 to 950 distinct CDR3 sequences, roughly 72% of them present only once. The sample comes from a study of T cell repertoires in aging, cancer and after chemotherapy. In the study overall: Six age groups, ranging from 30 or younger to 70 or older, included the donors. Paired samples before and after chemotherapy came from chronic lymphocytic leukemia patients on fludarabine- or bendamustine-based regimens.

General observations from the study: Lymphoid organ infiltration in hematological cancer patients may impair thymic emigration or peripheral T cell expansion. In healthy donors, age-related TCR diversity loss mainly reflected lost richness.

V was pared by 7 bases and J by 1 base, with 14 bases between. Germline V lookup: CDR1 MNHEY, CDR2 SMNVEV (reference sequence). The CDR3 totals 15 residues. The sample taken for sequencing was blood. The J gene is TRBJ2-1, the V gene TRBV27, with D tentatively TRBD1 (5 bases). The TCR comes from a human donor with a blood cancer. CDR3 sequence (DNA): TGTGCCAGCACCAGGGTTAGGGGTTCCTACAATGAGCAGTTCTTC. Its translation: CASTRVRGSYNEQFF.